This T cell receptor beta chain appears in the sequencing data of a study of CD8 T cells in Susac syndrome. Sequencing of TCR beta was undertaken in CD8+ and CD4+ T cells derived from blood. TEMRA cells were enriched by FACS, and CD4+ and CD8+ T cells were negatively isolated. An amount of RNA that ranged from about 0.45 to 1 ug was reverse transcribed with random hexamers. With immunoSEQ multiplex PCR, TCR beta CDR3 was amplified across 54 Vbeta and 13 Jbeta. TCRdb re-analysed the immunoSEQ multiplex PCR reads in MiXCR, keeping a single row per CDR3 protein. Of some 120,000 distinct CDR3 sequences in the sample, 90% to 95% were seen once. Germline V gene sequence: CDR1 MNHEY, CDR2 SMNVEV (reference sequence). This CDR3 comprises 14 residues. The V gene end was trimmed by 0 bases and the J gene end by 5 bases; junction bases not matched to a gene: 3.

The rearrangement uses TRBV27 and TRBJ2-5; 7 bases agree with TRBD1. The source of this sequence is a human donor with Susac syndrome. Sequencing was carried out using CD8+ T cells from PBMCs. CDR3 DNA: TGTGCCAGCAGTTTATCGACAGGGTTCGAGACCCAGTACTTC. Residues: CASSLSTGFETQYF.